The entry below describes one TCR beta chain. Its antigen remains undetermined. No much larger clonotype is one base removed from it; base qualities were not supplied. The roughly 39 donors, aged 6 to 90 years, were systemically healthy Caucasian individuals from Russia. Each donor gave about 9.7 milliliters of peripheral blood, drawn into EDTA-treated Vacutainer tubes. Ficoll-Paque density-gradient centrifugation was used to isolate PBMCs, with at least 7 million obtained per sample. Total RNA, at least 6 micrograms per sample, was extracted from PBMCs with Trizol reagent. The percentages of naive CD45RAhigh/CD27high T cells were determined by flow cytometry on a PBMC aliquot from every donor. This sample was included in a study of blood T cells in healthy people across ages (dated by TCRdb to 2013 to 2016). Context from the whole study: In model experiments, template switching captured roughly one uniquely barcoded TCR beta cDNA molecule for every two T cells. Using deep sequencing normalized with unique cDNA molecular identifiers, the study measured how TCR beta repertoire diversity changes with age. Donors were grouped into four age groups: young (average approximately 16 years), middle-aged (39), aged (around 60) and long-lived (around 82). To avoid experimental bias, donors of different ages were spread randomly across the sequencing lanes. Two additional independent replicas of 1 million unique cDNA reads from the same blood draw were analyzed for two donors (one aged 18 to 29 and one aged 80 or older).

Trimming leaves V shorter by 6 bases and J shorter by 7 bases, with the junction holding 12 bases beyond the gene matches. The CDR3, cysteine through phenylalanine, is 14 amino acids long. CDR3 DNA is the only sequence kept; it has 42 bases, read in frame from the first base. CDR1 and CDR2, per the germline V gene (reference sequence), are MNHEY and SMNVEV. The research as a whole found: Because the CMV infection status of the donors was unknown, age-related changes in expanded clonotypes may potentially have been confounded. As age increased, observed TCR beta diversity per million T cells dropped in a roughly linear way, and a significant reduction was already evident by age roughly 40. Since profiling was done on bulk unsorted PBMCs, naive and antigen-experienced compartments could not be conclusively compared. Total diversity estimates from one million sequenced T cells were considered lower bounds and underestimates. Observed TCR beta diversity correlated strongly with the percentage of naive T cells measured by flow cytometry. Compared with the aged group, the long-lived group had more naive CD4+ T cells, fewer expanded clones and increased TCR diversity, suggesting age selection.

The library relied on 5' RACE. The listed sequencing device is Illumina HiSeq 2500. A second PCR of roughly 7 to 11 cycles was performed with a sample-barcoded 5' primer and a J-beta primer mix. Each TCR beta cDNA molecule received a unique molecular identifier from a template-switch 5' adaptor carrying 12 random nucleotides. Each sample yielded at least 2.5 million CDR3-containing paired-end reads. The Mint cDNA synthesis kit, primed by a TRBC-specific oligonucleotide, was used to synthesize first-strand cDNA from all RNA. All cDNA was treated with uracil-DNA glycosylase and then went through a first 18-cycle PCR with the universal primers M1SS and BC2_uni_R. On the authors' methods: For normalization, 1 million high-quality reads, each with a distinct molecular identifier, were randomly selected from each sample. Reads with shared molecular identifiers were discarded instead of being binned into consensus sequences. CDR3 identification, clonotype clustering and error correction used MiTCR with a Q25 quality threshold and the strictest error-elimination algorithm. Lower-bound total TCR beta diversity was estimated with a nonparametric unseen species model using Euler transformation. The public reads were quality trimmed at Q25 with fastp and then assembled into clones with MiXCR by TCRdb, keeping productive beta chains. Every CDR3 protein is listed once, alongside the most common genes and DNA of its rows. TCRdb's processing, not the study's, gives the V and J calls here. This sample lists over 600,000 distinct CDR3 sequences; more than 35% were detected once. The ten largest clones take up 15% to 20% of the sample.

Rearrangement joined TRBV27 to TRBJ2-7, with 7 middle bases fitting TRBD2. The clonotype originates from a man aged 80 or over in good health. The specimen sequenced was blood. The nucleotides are TGTGCCAGCAGCCGGGACTATAACCCCCGTGAGCAGTACTTC. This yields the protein CASSRDYNPREQYF.